This T cell receptor (beta chain) emerged from a study of blood T cell repertoires in COVID-19. Study overall: Acute and convalescent COVID-19 samples came from the United States, Italy and Spain. The cDNA or gDNA used as material had been derived from T cells, B-cell-depleted T cells, or PBMCs.

Original processing notes: Amplification from reference gene primers served as the basis for estimated nucleated cell counts. Assay: immunoSEQ multiplex PCR; the TCRdb copy retains only in-frame clones and omits some. From that table come the V and J calls and clone size; the DNA was used to work out D and trimming. This repertoire shows around 260,000 clones, approximately 82% found once; its top ten account for 3.5% to 5.5%. The CDR3 runs to 16 residues. V shed 6 bases and J 6 bases; nucleotides not matched to a gene: 10. Germline CDR1 MNHEY, CDR2 SMNVEV (reference sequence). The chain couples TRBV27 to TRBJ2-2; 10 bases map to TRBD2. This TCR was recovered from a man in his fifties or sixties who had recovered from COVID-19. The sample comprised peripheral blood. CDR3 region: CASRLSSGSSAGELFF. The CDR3 coding sequence is TGTGCCAGCAGGCTATCTAGCGGGAGCTCGGCCGGGGAGCTGTTTTTT.